These T cell receptor beta chains were read from a single sample in a study of T cells in Graves' hyperthyroidism and ophthalmopathy. Each CDR3 protein gets one entry after TCRdb re-called the multiplex PCR reads with MiXCR. The table lists roughly 200,000 distinct CDR3 sequences, about a sixth of them singletons. The specimen was blood. The source of these receptors is a man aged 40-49 years with Graves' hyperthyroidism. Both conserved end residues are trimmed from each CDR3.

>TRBV12-3/TRBV12-4|TRBJ1-2
ASSFRVHGYT
>TRBV10-3|TRBJ2-3
AISEKRGGPPDTQY
>TRBV12-3/TRBV12-4|TRBJ2-3
ASSWDRLSTDTQY
>TRBV28|TRBJ1-5
ASSLYPPGQGERPQH
>TRBV27|TRBJ1-2
ASSPWPEEDYGYT
>TRBV6-1|TRBJ2-7
AGSHPMWVDTYEQY
>TRBV11-2|TRBJ2-1
ASSLSSGTSVLFEQF
>TRBV6-1|TRBJ2-5
ASSPTGQGVETQY
>TRBV20-1|TRBJ2-4
SASGTGDIQY
>TRBV2|TRBJ2-7
ASRGLAGAPEQY
>TRBV28|TRBJ1-4
ASSLTGGFDEKLF
>TRBV20-1|TRBJ2-7
SAELGGYEQY
>TRBV2|TRBJ2-2
ASRGTGSSGELF
>TRBV5-1|TRBJ2-3
ASRLSDTQY
>TRBV4-1|TRBJ2-3
ASSQYRIRGKGTDTQY
>TRBV6-2/TRBV6-3|TRBJ1-2
ASSYSPWAENYGYT
>TRBV11-2|TRBJ2-1
ASSFRGRTSGPNEQF
>TRBV20-1|TRBJ1-5
SARETTGAINQPQH
>TRBV20-1|TRBJ2-2
SARGQGFYTGELF
>TRBV6-1|TRBJ1-1
ASSLRTEAEAF
>TRBV6-1|TRBJ1-1
ASSAEGQWGTEAF
>TRBV6-1|TRBJ2-6
ASSLTGTDPSGANVLT
>TRBV28|TRBJ1-6
ASSKAEFGYNSPLH
>TRBV27|TRBJ1-3
ASSLRGFDTIY
>TRBV20-1|TRBJ2-7
SARGDTLSEQY
>TRBV7-6|TRBJ1-3
ASSLGGRNTIY
>TRBV2|TRBJ2-3
ASSEGIAGGQDTQY
>TRBV6-5|TRBJ2-3
ASSYRLAGGPDTQY
>TRBV7-8|TRBJ1-5
ASSSGINQPQH
>TRBV2|TRBJ1-1
ASTRDRGTEAF
>TRBV30|TRBJ2-2
AWSRGKTYTGELF
>TRBV7-2|TRBJ2-5
ASSLVLGGGANGETQY
>TRBV29-1|TRBJ2-7
SVEETPAEQY
>TRBV12-3/TRBV12-4|TRBJ1-2
ASSLPAGQVVGGYT
>TRBV12-5|TRBJ2-7
ASGLSGQGHAEQY
>TRBV2|TRBJ2-1
ASRHRDRGDNEQF
>TRBV28|TRBJ2-7
ASSPALTSGTYEQY
>TRBV11-2|TRBJ2-1
ASSSLIDEQF
>TRBV20-1|TRBJ2-2
SARDSQRGAGTGELF
>TRBV2|TRBJ2-7
ASSEGSEYEQY
>TRBV7-9|TRBJ2-1
ASSLKKGEFPYNEQF